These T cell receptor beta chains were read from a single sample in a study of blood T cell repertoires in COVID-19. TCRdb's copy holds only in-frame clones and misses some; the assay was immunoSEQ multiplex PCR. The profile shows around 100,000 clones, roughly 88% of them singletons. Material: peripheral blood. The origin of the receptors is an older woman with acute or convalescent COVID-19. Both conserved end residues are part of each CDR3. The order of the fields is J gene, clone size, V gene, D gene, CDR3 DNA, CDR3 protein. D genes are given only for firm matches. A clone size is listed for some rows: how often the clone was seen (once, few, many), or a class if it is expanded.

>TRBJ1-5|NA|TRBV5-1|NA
TGCGCCAGCAGCCACACCGGGCGAGGGGGGCCCCAGCATTTT
CASSHTGRGGPQHF
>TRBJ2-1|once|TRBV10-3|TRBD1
TGTGCCATCAGTGAAAAGGGGGCTAGAGATGAGCAGTTCTTC
CAISEKGARDEQFF
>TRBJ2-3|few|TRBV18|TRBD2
TGTGCCAGCTCAACCTTAGCGGGGGCAAGCACAGATACGCAGTATTTT
CASSTLAGASTDTQYF
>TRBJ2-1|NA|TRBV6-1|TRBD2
TGTGCCAGCAGTGGCCTGGGACTAGCGGGTTTAGGTGAGCAGTTCTTC
CASSGLGLAGLGEQFF
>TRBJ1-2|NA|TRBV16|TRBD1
TGTGCCAGCAGCCAATCGACAGGGGGCTATGGCTACACCTTC
CASSQSTGGYGYTF
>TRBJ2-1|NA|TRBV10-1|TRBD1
TGCGCCAGCAGCCGGGACAGCCAAGTCAATGAGCAGTTCTTC
CASSRDSQVNEQFF
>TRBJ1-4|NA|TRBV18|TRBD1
TGTGCCAGCTCACCAACAGGGGGCCACGAAAAACTGTTTTTT
CASSPTGGHEKLFF
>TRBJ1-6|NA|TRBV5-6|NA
TGTGCCAGTTCATTAGAGGAGCATAATTCACCCCTCCACTTT
CASSLEEHNSPLHF
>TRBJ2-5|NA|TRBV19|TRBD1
TGTGCCAGTAGAGGGACAGGGGGCCCTAGAGAGACCCAGTACTTC
CASRGTGGPRETQYF
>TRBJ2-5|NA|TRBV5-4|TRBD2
TGTGCCAGCAGCTTCAAACTAGCGGGGGGCTACCAAGAGACCCAGTACTTC
CASSFKLAGGYQETQYF
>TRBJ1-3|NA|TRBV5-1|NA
TGCGCCAGCGCCCAGGGGAGCTCTGGAAACACCATATATTTT
CASAQGSSGNTIYF
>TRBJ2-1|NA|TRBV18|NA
TGTGCCAGCTCACCCCCGGAGAGGGGGATATACAATGAGCAGTTCTTC
CASSPPERGIYNEQFF
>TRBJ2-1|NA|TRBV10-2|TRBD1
TGCGCCAGCAGAGGGACAGGGTCAATGAAGCAGTTCTTC
CASRGTGSMKQFF
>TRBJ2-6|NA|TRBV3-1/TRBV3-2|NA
TGTGCCAGCAGCCAAGATCGTCCAGACTCTGGGGCCAACGTCCTGACTTTC
CASSQDRPDSGANVLTF
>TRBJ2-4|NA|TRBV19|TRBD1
TGTGCCAGTAGTAACAGGGGCAACATTCAGTACTTC
CASSNRGNIQYF
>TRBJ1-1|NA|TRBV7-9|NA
TGTGCCAGCAGCTTAGCCTCAGTGACAAGTGAAGCTTTCTTT
CASSLASVTSEAFF
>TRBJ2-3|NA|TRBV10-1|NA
TGCGCCAGCAGTGACAGGGTCTGGGGAACGCAGTATTTT
CASSDRVWGTQYF
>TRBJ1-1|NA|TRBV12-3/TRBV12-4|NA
TGTGCCAGCAGTTCCCAGTTGAACACTGAAGCTTTCTTT
CASSSQLNTEAFF
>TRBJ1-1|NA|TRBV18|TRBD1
TGTGCCAGCTCGGGACAGGGGAACACTGAAGCTTTCTTT
CASSGQGNTEAFF
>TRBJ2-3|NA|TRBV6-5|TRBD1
TGTGCCAGCAGCCGGGACAGCCTAGATACGCAGTATTTT
CASSRDSLDTQYF
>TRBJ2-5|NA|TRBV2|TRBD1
TGTGCCAGCAGTGAAGTCGGGACAGGGGGAGGGACCCAGTACTTC
CASSEVGTGGGTQYF
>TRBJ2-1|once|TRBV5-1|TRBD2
TGCGCCAGCAGCTTCCCAGCGGGAGGAGGGGAGCAGTTCTTC
CASSFPAGGGEQFF
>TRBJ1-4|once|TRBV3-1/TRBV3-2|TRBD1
TGTGCCAGCAGCCAAAGGACAGGTGGGAGTGAAAAACTGTTTTTT
CASSQRTGGSEKLFF
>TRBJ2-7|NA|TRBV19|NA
TGTGCCAGTAGTACCCGAGGCGGGCCGAACGAGCAGTACTTC
CASSTRGGPNEQYF
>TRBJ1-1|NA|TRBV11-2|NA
TGTGCCAGCAGCCCTGGACTGTTAAATGAAGCTTTCTTT
CASSPGLLNEAFF
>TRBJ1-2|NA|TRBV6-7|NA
TGTGCCAGCAGTCACAGAGGACTTAACTATGGCTACACCTTC
CASSHRGLNYGYTF